One sample yielded the 4 T cell receptor beta chains listed below, sequenced in a study of shared clonotypes between healthy human individuals. The assay was immunoSEQ multiplex PCR, and TCRdb's table has in-frame clones only and misses some. The sample contains about 1.5 million clones, approximately 98% of which appear only once. The sequencing sample was made of naive CD4+ T cells sorted from blood. Subset indicated: CD45RA+ positively selected. The receptors stem from a man aged 25-45 years in good health.

The V call is TRBV25-1, the J call TRBJ1-4; TRBD1 matches at 7 bases. Germline trimming cut 8 bases from V and 12 bases from J; bases unmatched to any gene: 15. The CDR3 runs to 14 residues. Per germline, CDR1 MGHDK and CDR2 SYGVNS. The CDR3 DNA sequence: TGTGCCAGCCGTAGGGCAGGGGGAGGTGTAGAACTGTTTTTT. Translating it yields CASRRAGGGVELFF.

The CDR3 sequence is CAISESEVRGNEQFF. The CDR3 DNA reads as TGTGCCATCAGTGAGTCCGAGGTTAGGGGTAATGAGCAGTTCTTC. The chain links TRBV10-3 to TRBJ2-1; D might be TRBD1 (5 bases). V was shortened by 0 bases and J by 7 bases, with 13 bases between the two germline ends. The CDR3 is 15 residues long. Germline assignment: CDR1 ENHRY and CDR2 SYGVKD.

This rearrangement joins TRBV9 to TRBJ2-5, with 15 bases matching TRBD2. CDR1 is SGDLS, CDR2 YYNGEE, per germline. Trimming took 5 bases from V and 5 from J; bases not matched to a gene: 7. The CDR3 length is 16 residues. The chain's CDR3 is CASSGLAGGQRETQYF. CDR3 DNA: TGTGCCAGCAGTGGACTAGCGGGGGGGCAGCGGGAGACCCAGTACTTC.

The chain uses TRBV5-6 and TRBJ1-2; tentatively, D is TRBD1 (6 bases). This CDR3 is built from 16 residues. Germline CDR1 and CDR2: SGHDT and YYEEEE. Trimming stripped 6 bases from V and 6 bases from J, with 24 bases between. CDR3 coding DNA: TGTGCCAGCACCTTTAGGGGGGTAGGGCACACCAATGGCTACACCTTC. Amino acid sequence: CASTFRGVGHTNGYTF.